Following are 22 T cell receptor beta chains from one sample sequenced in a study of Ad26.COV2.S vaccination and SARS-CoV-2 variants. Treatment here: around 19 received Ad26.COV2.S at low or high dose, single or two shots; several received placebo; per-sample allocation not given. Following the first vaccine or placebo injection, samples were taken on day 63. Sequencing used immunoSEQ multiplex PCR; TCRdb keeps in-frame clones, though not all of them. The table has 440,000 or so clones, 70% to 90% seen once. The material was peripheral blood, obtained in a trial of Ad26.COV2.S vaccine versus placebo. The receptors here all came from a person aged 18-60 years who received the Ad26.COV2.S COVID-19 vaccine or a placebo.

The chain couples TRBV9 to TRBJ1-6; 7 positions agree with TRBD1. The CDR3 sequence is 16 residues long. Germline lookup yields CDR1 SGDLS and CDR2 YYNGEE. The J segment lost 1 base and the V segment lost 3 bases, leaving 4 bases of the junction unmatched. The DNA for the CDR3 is TGTGCCAGCAGCGCACGACAGGGATCCTATAATTCACCCCTCCACTTT. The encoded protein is CASSARQGSYNSPLHF.

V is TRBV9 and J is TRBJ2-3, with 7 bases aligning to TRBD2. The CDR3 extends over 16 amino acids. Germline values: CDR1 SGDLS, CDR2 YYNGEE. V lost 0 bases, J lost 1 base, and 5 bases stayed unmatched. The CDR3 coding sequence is TGTGCCAGCAGCGTAGGGGGAGGGCGAGGCACAGATACGCAGTATTTT. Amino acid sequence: CASSVGGGRGTDTQYF.

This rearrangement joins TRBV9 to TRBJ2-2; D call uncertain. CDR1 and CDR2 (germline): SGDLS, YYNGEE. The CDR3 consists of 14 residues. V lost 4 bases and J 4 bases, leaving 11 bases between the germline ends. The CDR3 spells CASSPVVGTGELFF. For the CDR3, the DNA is TGTGCCAGCAGCCCTGTGGTGGGCACCGGGGAGCTGTTTTTT.

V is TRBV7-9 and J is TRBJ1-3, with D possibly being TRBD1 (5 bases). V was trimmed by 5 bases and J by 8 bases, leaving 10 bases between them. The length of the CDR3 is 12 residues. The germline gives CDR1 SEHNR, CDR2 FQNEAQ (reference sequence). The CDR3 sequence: CASSPRGDTIYF. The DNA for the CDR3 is TGTGCCAGCAGCCCCCGGGGGGACACCATATATTTT.

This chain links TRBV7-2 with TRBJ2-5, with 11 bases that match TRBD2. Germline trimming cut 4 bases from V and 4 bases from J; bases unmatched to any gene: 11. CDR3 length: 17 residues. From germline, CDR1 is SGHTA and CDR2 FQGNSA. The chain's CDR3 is CASSSEVIAGGRETQYF. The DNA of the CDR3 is TGTGCCAGCAGCTCAGAGGTTATAGCGGGGGGGCGAGAGACCCAGTACTTC. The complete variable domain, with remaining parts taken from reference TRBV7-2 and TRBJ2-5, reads GAGVSQSPSNKVTEKGKDVELRCDPISGHTALYWYRQSLGQGLEFLIYFQGNSAPDKSGLPSDRFSAERTGGSVSTLTIQRTQQEDSAVYLCASSSEVIAGGRETQYFGPGTRLLVL.

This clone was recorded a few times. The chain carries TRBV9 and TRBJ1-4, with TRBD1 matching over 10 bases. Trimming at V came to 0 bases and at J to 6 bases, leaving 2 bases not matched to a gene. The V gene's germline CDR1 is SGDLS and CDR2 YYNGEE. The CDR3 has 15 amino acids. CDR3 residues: CASSVGTGGYEKLFF. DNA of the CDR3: TGTGCCAGCAGCGTAGGGACAGGGGGGTATGAAAAACTGTTTTTT.

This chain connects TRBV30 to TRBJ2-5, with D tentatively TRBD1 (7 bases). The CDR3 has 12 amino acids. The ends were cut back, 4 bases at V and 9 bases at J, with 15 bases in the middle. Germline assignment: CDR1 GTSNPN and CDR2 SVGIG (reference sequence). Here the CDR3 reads CAWKRGGQAQYF. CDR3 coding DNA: TGTGCCTGGAAGAGGGGAGGACAGGCCCAGTACTTC.

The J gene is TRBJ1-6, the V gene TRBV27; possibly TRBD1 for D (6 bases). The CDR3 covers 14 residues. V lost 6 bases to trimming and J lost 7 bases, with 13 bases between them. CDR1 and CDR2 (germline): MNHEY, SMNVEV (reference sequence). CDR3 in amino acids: CASSPGTPNSPLHF. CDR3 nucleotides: TGTGCCAGCAGCCCCGGGACACCAAATTCACCCCTCCACTTT.

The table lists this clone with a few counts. Written as DNA, the CDR3 is TGCGCCAGCAGCTTGGGGAGGCCGGGGTATGGCTACACCTTC. Translating it yields CASSLGRPGYGYTF. The chain joins TRBV5-1 to TRBJ1-2; D is uncertain. The V gene lost 0 bases and the J gene lost 5 bases, with 11 bases spanning the gap. The CDR3 loop spans 14 amino acids. The germline CDR1 and CDR2 sequences are SGHRS and YFSETQ. The entire variable domain, with the rest obtained from reference TRBV5-1 and TRBJ1-2, is as follows: KAGVTQTPRYLIKTRGQQVTLSCSPISGHRSVSWYQQTPGQGLQFLFEYFSETQRNKGNFPGRFSGRQFSNSRSEMNVSTLELGDSALYLCASSLGRPGYGYTFGSGTRLTVV.

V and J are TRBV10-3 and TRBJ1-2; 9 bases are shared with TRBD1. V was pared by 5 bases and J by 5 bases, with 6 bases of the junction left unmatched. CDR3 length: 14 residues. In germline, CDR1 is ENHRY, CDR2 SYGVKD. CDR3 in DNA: TGTGCCATCAGTCCCCAGACAGGGGGGTATGGCTACACCTTC. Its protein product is CAISPQTGGYGYTF.

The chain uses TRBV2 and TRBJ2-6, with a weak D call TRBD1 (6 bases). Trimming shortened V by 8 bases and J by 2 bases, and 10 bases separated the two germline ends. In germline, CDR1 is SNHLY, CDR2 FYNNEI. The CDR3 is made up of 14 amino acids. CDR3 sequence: CASRGQTGANVLTF. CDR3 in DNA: TGTGCCAGCCGAGGACAGACTGGGGCCAACGTCCTGACTTTC. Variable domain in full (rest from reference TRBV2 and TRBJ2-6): EPEVTQTPSHQVTQMGQEVILRCVPISNHLYFYWYRQILGQKVEFLVSFYNNEISEKSEIFDDQFSVERPDGSNFTLKIRSTKLEDSAMYFCASRGQTGANVLTFGAGSRLTVL.

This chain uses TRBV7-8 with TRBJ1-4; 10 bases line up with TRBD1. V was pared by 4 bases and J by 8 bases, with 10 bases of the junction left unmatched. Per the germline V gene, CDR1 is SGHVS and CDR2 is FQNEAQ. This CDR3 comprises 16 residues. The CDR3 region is CASSYTPGQGSEKLFF. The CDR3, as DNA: TGTGCCAGCAGCTACACACCGGGACAGGGGAGCGAAAAACTGTTTTTT. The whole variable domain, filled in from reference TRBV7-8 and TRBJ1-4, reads GAGVSQSPRYKVAKRGQDVALRCDPISGHVSLFWYQQALGQGPEFLTYFQNEAQLDKSGLPSDRFFAERPEGSVSTLKIQRTQQEDSAVYLCASSYTPGQGSEKLFFGSGTQLSVL.

The CDR3, as DNA: TGTGCTAGTGCCGGGGACAGGGATTTGTGGGGCTACACCTTC. It specifies CASAGDRDLWGYTF. The gene calls are TRBV12-5 and TRBJ1-2, with 9 bases that match TRBD1. Trimming at V came to 7 bases and at J to 8 bases, leaving 11 bases not matched to a gene. The CDR3 length is 14 residues. Germline values: CDR1 LGHNT, CDR2 FRNRAP.

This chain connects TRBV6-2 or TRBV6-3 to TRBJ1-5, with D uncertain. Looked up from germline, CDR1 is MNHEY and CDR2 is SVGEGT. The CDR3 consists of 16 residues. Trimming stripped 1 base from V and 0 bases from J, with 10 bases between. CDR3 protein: CASSYFSGDSNQPQHF. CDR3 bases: TGTGCCAGCAGTTACTTTAGTGGGGATAGCAATCAGCCCCAGCATTTT.

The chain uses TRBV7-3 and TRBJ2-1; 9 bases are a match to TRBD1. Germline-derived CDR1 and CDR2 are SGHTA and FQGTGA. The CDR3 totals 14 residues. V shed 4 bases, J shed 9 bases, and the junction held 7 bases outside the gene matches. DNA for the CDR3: TGTGCCAGCAGCTCCGGGACAGGGTCAGGTGAGCAGTTCTTC. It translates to CASSSGTGSGEQFF. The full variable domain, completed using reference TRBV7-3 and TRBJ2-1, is GAGVSQTPSNKVTEKGKYVELRCDPISGHTALYWYRQSLGQGPEFLIYFQGTGAADDSGLPNDRFFAVRPEGSVSTLKIQRTERGDSAVYLCASSSGTGSGEQFFGPGTRLTVL.

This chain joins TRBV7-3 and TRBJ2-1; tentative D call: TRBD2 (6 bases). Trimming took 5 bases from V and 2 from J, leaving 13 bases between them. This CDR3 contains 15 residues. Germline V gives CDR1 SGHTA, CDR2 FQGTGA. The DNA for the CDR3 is TGTGCCAGCAGCCTCGGTGCGGGACCCTACAATGAGCAGTTCTTC. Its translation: CASSLGAGPYNEQFF.

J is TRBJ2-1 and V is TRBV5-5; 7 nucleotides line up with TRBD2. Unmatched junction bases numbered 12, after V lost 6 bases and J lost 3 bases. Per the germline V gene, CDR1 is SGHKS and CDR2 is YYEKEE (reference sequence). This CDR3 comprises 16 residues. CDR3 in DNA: TGTGCCAGCAAAGGCCTAGGGGACTACAACTACAATGAGCAGTTCTTC. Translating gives CASKGLGDYNYNEQFF.

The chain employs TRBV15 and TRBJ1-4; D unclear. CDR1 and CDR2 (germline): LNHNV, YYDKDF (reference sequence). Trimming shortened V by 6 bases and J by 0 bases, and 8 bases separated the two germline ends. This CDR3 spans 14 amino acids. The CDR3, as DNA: TGTGCCACCAGTAGACATACAACTAATGAAAAACTGTTTTTT. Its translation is CATSRHTTNEKLFF.

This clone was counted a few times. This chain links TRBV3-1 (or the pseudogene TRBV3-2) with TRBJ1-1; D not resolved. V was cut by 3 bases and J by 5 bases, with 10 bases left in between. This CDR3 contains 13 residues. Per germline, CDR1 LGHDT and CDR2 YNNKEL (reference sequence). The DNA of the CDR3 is TGTGCCAGCAGCCAGGCTCGGAGAACTGAAGCTTTCTTT. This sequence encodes CASSQARRTEAFF.

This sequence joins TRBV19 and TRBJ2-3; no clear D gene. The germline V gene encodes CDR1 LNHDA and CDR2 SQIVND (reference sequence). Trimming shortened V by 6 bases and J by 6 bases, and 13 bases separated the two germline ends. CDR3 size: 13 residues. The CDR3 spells CASSNSQVDTQYF. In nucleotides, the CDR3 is TGTGCCAGTAGCAACTCTCAAGTGGATACGCAGTATTTT.

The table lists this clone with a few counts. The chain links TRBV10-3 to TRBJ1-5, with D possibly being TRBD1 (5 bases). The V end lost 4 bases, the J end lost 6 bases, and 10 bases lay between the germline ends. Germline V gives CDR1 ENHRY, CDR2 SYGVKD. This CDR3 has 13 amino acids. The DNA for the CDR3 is TGTGCCATCAGTGGGGGGGTAGGTCAGCCCCAGCATTTT. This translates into CAISGGVGQPQHF.

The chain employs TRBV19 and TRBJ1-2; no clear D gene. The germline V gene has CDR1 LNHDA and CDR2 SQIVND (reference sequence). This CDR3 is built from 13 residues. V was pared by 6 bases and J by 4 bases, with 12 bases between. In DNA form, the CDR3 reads TGTGCCAGTAGGGGCTTAGACGGCTATGGCTACACCTTC. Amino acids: CASRGLDGYGYTF.